The 3 T cell receptor beta chains in this list originate from one sample, sequenced in a study of CD8 T cells in ankylosing spondylitis. These receptors are not linked to any known antigen. TCRdb independently ran MiXCR on the 5' RACE reads; one entry per CDR3 protein. Among around 490,000 distinct CDR3 sequences listed, roughly 5% were seen once. Study results and caveats: Within ankylosing spondylitis blood, a TCR beta motif made up of eight highly homologous variants appeared to be characteristic.

Sequencing used blood, either unsorted or a sorted T cell fraction (not recorded which). These receptors all come from a male donor with ankylosing spondylitis.

This clonotype was counted a single time. This chain uses TRBV12-3 or TRBV12-4 with TRBJ2-7; 9 nucleotides match TRBD1. The V gene end was trimmed by 7 bases and the J gene end by 1 base; junction bases not matched to a gene: 5. CDR3 size: 14 residues. For the CDR3, the DNA is TGTGCCAGCAATTTTGGGACAGGGTCCTACGAGCAGTACTTC. This codes for CASNFGTGSYEQYF.

This clonotype showed up many times. A read error may account for a junction end that differs from germline. The V gene is TRBV11-2, the J gene TRBJ2-5; the D gene is possibly TRBD2 (5 bases). The J call is in doubt because the DNA end fits TRBJ2-3 better. The CDR3 runs 12 residues. The V gene's germline CDR1 is SGHAT and CDR2 FQNNGV. The CDR3 DNA sequence: TGCGCCAGCAGCTTGGAGAGGGAGACGCAGTATTTT. Its translation: CASSLERETQYF.

This clonotype was found a few times. This chain uses TRBV7-9 with TRBJ2-7; the D gene is possibly TRBD1 (6 bases). V was clipped by 10 bases and J by 4 bases, with 26 bases between them. This CDR3 has 16 amino acids. Per the germline V gene, CDR1 is SEHNR and CDR2 is FQNEAQ (reference sequence). The CDR3 protein is CATAPWGTGWLYEQYF. Written as DNA, the CDR3 is TGTGCCACCGCCCCCTGGGGCACAGGGTGGTTGTACGAGCAGTACTTC.